These 21 T cell receptor beta chains were all obtained from the same sample, sequenced in a study of control samples from healthy donors and cancer patients. TCRdb's table, derived via immunoSEQ multiplex PCR, lists solely in-frame clones and lacks some. The table includes about 140,000 clones, 85% to 95% detected once. The sample comprised blood. The source is a man in his forties in good health.

This chain uses TRBV19 with TRBJ1-5, with TRBD1 matching over 9 bases. J gave up 0 bases and V 5 bases, and 11 bases lay outside the gene matches. This CDR3 comprises 18 residues. Germline loops: CDR1 LNHDA, CDR2 SQIVND (reference sequence). The CDR3 coding sequence is TGTGCCAGTAGTGTTGCCCGGACAGGGGCTTATAGCAATCAGCCCCAGCATTTT. Protein sequence: CASSVARTGAYSNQPQHF.

The chain uses TRBV25-1 and TRBJ2-2; 8 positions match TRBD1. CDR1 MGHDK and CDR2 SYGVNS come from the germline V gene. This CDR3 comprises 13 residues. The trim removed 10 bases at V and 4 bases at J, leaving 5 bases unmatched. The CDR3: CATRTGITGELFF. CDR3 in DNA: TGTGCCACCCGGACAGGGATCACCGGGGAGCTGTTTTTT.

This chain connects TRBV6-5 to TRBJ2-5; D not certain. The V gene's germline CDR1 is MNHEY and CDR2 SVGAGI. This CDR3 is 14 amino acids long. Trimming pared 6 bases from V and 1 base from J, leaving 12 bases between. The CDR3 coding sequence is TGTGCCAGCAGGGCCCTCACAGTCCAAGAGACCCAGTACTTC. It encodes CASRALTVQETQYF.

The V and J genes are TRBV5-1 and TRBJ2-4; TRBD1 agrees at 8 bases. V lost 0 bases, J lost 6 bases, and 5 bases stayed unmatched. The CDR3 consists of 15 residues. Germline V lookup: CDR1 SGHRS, CDR2 YFSETQ. Here the CDR3 reads CASSLEAGGGNIQYF. The CDR3 nucleotides are TGCGCCAGCAGCTTGGAGGCAGGGGGCGGAAACATTCAGTACTTC. Based on the CDR3 plus reference TRBV5-1 and TRBJ2-4, the full variable domain is KAGVTQTPRYLIKTRGQQVTLSCSPISGHRSVSWYQQTPGQGLQFLFEYFSETQRNKGNFPGRFSGRQFSNSRSEMNVSTLELGDSALYLCASSLEAGGGNIQYFGAGTRLSVL.

The rearrangement joins TRBV28 to TRBJ1-5; 7 nucleotides match TRBD1. Germline CDR1 is MDHEN and CDR2 is SYDVKM. The CDR3 spans 13 residues. The J segment lost 1 base and the V segment lost 8 bases, leaving 2 bases of the junction unmatched. CDR3 residues: CASSQGSNQPQHF. The DNA for the CDR3 is TGTGCCAGCTCACAGGGGAGCAATCAGCCCCAGCATTTT.

The genes are TRBV5-6 and TRBJ2-6; D may be TRBD1 (6 bases). There are 15 residues in the CDR3. Germline V gives CDR1 SGHDT, CDR2 YYEEEE. The V and J ends lost 4 bases and 4 bases respectively, with 12 bases between them. CDR3 DNA sequence: TGTGCCAGCAGCACCACAGGGTTAGGGGCCAACGTCCTGACTTTC. Translating it yields CASSTTGLGANVLTF.

This clone showed up just a few times. The CDR3 nucleotides read TGTGCCAGCAGTCTTAGTCAGGGGGATGAAGCTTTCTTT. It translates to CASSLSQGDEAFF. V and J are TRBV7-9 and TRBJ1-1; 7 bases map to TRBD1. Trimming removed 6 bases from V and 7 bases from J; junction bases left unmatched: 8. The CDR3 is 13 residues long. Germline values: CDR1 SEHNR, CDR2 FQNEAQ (reference sequence).

This sequence joins TRBV2 and TRBJ2-2; D gene unclear. Germline V gene data show CDR1 as SNHLY and CDR2 as FYNNEI. V gave up 6 bases and J gave up 0 bases, with 8 bases separating them. This CDR3 has 14 amino acids. CDR3 amino acids: CASSPDTNTGELFF. The CDR3 nucleotides are TGTGCCAGCAGCCCCGACACGAACACCGGGGAGCTGTTTTTT.

The rearrangement uses TRBV6-5 and TRBJ1-6; D is uncertain. Germline V gene data show CDR1 as MNHEY and CDR2 as SVGAGI. The ends were cut back, 8 bases at V and 10 bases at J, with 18 bases in the middle. The CDR3 is made up of 14 amino acids. CDR3 nucleotide sequence: TGTGCCAGCGTACGAACGGCGGGAGGATCACCCCTCCACTTT. It codes for CASVRTAGGSPLHF.

V gene TRBV6-4 combines with J gene TRBJ1-2, with D perhaps TRBD1 (6 bases). The CDR3 contains 16 residues. The germline V and J ends were trimmed by 3 bases and 2 bases, with 16 bases remaining between them. Germline V gene data show CDR1 as MRHNA and CDR2 as SNTAGT. CDR3 sequence: CASSETFRGPNYGYTF. DNA for the CDR3: TGTGCCAGCAGTGAAACGTTCAGGGGACCCAACTATGGCTACACCTTC.

This sequence joins TRBV25-1 and TRBJ2-2, with 8 bases fitting TRBD1. The CDR3 spans 15 residues. V shed 2 bases and J 6 bases; nucleotides not matched to a gene: 5. CDR1 and CDR2 from the germline V gene are MGHDK and SYGVNS. CDR3 sequence: CASSEPDRVPGELFF. DNA of the CDR3: TGTGCCAGCAGTGAACCGGACAGGGTTCCCGGGGAGCTGTTTTTT.

The chain carries TRBV5-4 and TRBJ1-6; unclear D gene. The CDR3 totals 17 residues. V lost 4 bases and J 0 bases, leaving 14 bases between the germline ends. Per the germline V gene, CDR1 is SGHNT and CDR2 is YYREEE (reference sequence). CDR3 sequence reads: CASSITASVSYNSPLHF. The CDR3 nucleotides read TGTGCCAGCAGCATAACGGCCTCGGTCTCCTATAATTCACCCCTCCACTTT.

The gene calls are TRBV6-6 and TRBJ1-4; TRBD1 aligns across 7 bases. This CDR3 contains 12 residues. Looked up from germline, CDR1 is MNHNY and CDR2 is SVGAGI (reference sequence). The ends lost 6 bases at V and 5 bases at J; junction bases unmatched: 0. The chain's CDR3 is CASSRGNEKLFF. CDR3 coding DNA: TGTGCCAGCAGCAGGGGGAATGAAAAACTGTTTTTT.

This clone was observed once. The chain is built from TRBV2 and TRBJ1-1; no reliable D call. V lost 6 bases, J lost 8 bases, and 7 bases lay in between. The germline V gene has CDR1 SNHLY and CDR2 FYNNEI. The CDR3 runs 10 residues. CDR3 amino acids: CASRAVEAFF. The CDR3 DNA follows: TGTGCCAGCAGAGCCGTAGAAGCTTTCTTT.

This clone has just one count. The chain joins TRBV28 to TRBJ2-7; no clear D gene. Trimming shortened V by 5 bases and J by 1 base, and 18 bases separated the two germline ends. The CDR3 spans 16 residues. In germline, CDR1 is MDHEN, CDR2 SYDVKM. The CDR3 nucleotides read TGTGCCAGCAGTCCGCCCGACCAACCCAATTCCTACGAGCAGTACTTC. Translating gives CASSPPDQPNSYEQYF.

The CDR3 loop reads CATSRDWGRSSYNEQFF. The CDR3, as DNA: TGTGCCACCAGCAGAGATTGGGGGAGAAGCTCCTACAATGAGCAGTTCTTC. This sequence joins TRBV15 and TRBJ2-1; tentatively, D is TRBD1 or TRBD2 (5 bases each). V lost 0 bases to trimming and J lost 0 bases, with 12 bases between them. CDR3 length: 17 residues. The germline V gene encodes CDR1 LNHNV and CDR2 YYDKDF (reference sequence).

V is TRBV30 and J is TRBJ2-3; the match to TRBD2 covers 13 bases. Per the germline V gene, CDR1 is GTSNPN and CDR2 is SVGIG (reference sequence). J gave up 5 bases and V 3 bases, and 2 bases lay outside the gene matches. The CDR3 runs to 14 residues. In DNA, the CDR3 is TGTGCCTGGAGACTAGCGGGAGGGGGAGATACGCAGTATTTT. This translates into CAWRLAGGGDTQYF.

The V and J genes are TRBV7-6 and TRBJ2-5, with TRBD2 as a possible D gene (7 bases). Germline assignment: CDR1 SGHVS and CDR2 FNYEAQ. V lost 5 bases, J lost 1 base, and 17 bases lay in between. The CDR3 is 16 amino acids. The CDR3 loop reads CASSPLEGGRQETQYF. The CDR3 region has the DNA TGTGCCAGCAGCCCCCTTGAGGGGGGGCGCCAAGAGACCCAGTACTTC.

The J gene is TRBJ1-2, the V gene TRBV12-5; 9 nucleotides agree with TRBD1. Germline trimming cut 3 bases from V and 6 bases from J; bases unmatched to any gene: 8. From germline, CDR1 is LGHNT and CDR2 FRNRAP. The CDR3 extends over 15 amino acids. The CDR3 reads CASGLAGQGRDGYTF. CDR3 nucleotide sequence: TGTGCTAGTGGTTTAGCCGGACAGGGGCGGGATGGCTACACCTTC.

The chain employs TRBV11-2 and TRBJ2-3; D remains ambiguous. Trimming stripped 2 bases from V and 0 bases from J, with 6 bases between. The CDR3 has 14 residues. The V gene's germline CDR1 is SGHAT and CDR2 FQNNGV. DNA for the CDR3: TGTGCCAGCAGCTTACTAGTTAGCACAGATACGCAGTATTTT. It translates to CASSLLVSTDTQYF.

V gene TRBV21-1 combines with J gene TRBJ1-5. TRBV21-1 is classified as a pseudogene. The CDR3 length is 16 residues. CDR3 DNA: TGTGCCAGCAGCAAAAATTGGCCGGGGGTAGATCAGCCCCAGCATTTT. This encodes CASSKNWPGVDQPQHF.